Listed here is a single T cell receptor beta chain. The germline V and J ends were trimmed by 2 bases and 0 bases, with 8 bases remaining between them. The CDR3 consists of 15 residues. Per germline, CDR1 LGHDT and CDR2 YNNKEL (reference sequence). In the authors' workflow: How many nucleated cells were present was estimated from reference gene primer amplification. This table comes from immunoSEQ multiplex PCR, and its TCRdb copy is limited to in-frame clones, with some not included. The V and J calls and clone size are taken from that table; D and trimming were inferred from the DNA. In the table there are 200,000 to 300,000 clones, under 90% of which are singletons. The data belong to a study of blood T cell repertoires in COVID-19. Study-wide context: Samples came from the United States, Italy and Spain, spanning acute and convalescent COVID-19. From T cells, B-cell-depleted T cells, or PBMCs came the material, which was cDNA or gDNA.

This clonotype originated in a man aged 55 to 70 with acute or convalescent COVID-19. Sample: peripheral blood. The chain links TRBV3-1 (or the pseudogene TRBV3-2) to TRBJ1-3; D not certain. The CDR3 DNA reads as TGTGCCAGCAGCCAAACAGCTTTCTCTGGAAACACCATATATTTT. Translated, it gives CASSQTAFSGNTIYF.